These 31 T cell receptor beta chains came from one sample sequenced in a study of neoadjuvant nivolumab and ipilimumab in lung cancer. Here immunoSEQ multiplex PCR was the method, and the copy in TCRdb shows in-frame clones only, minus some. The profile shows 8,500 to 10,000 clones, approximately 71% of them singletons. The specimen was tumor tissue, collected after neoadjuvant nivolumab, alone or with ipilimumab, at or shortly before surgery. These receptor sequences come from an adult with non-small cell lung cancer. Some clones in this sample may be carry-over from other donors' samples.

V gene TRBV10-2 combines with J gene TRBJ1-1; no firm D call. V lost 6 bases, J lost 4 bases, and 12 bases lay in between. Germline loops: CDR1 WSHSY, CDR2 SAAADI. The CDR3 contains 13 residues. This CDR3 is CASRSLSGTEAFF. The CDR3 nucleotides are TGCGCCAGCAGGTCTTTATCGGGCACTGAAGCTTTCTTT.

The gene calls are TRBV5-5 and TRBJ2-7; the match to TRBD1 covers 9 bases. The CDR3 covers 15 residues. J was trimmed by 2 bases and V by 0 bases; bases with no gene match: 3. Germline lookup yields CDR1 SGHKS and CDR2 YYEKEE (reference sequence). The CDR3 nucleotides read TGTGCCAGCAGCTTGGGGGGGACAGGGACCTACGAGCAGTACTTC. Residues: CASSLGGTGTYEQYF.

V usage is TRBV9 and J usage is TRBJ2-1; 8 bases are shared with TRBD2. Germline V gives CDR1 SGDLS, CDR2 YYNGEE. CDR3 length: 15 residues. Trimming at V came to 4 bases and at J to 8 bases, leaving 11 bases not matched to a gene. In DNA, the CDR3 is TGTGCCAGCAGCCCCTTCCGGGAGGGCCATGATGAGCAGTTCTTC. It yields the protein CASSPFREGHDEQFF.

For this clone: Compared with germline, one end of the junction differs, possibly owing to a read error. The chain has TRBV7-6 and TRBJ2-7, with 9 bases fitting TRBD2. Germline CDR1 and CDR2: SGHVS and FNYEAQ. The CDR3 contains 15 residues. CDR3 bases: TGTGCCAGCAGCTTCTCCGGGACTAGCTCCTCCGAGCAGTACTTC. Translation: CASSFSGTSSSEQYF. Together with reference TRBV7-6 and TRBJ2-7, the CDR3 gives the full variable domain: GAGVSQSPRYKVTKRGQDVALRCDPISGHVSLYWYRQALGQGPEFLTYFNYEAQQDKSGLPNDRFSAERPEGSISTLTIQRTEQRDSAMYRCASSFSGTSSSEQYFGPGTRLTVT.

This CDR3 is CASSLRAGTNTGELFF. CDR3 nucleotides: TGTGCCAGCAGCTTACGAGCGGGCACGAACACCGGGGAGCTGTTTTTT. The chain employs TRBV7-8 and TRBJ2-2; maybe TRBD2 (6 bases). Germline V lookup: CDR1 SGHVS, CDR2 FQNEAQ. V was cut by 2 bases and J by 0 bases, with 10 bases left in between. This CDR3 region has 16 residues.

V and J are TRBV7-9 and TRBJ2-5; D call uncertain. Germline lookup yields CDR1 SEHNR and CDR2 FQNEAQ (reference sequence). This CDR3 contains 17 residues. Trimming stripped 5 bases from V and 2 bases from J, with 21 bases between. In nucleotides, the CDR3 is TGTGCCAGCAGCCCCAATTGGCTACAGCGAAATCAAGAGACCCAGTACTTC. Its protein product is CASSPNWLQRNQETQYF. The entire variable domain, with the rest obtained from reference TRBV7-9 and TRBJ2-5, is as follows: DTGVSQNPRHKITKRGQNVTFRCDPISEHNRLYWYRQTLGQGPEFLTYFQNEAQLEKSRLLSDRFSAERPKGSFSTLEIQRTEQGDSAMYLCASSPNWLQRNQETQYFGPGTRLLVL.

This clone was detected a few times. CDR3 in DNA: TGCGCCAGCAGCTTGCGCCAGGGGGGGGCAGATACGCAGTATTTT. This encodes CASSLRQGGADTQYF. The chain couples TRBV5-1 to TRBJ2-3; the D gene could be TRBD1 or TRBD2 (7 bases each). The CDR3 has 15 amino acids. The V end lost 1 base, the J end lost 4 bases, and 13 bases lay between the germline ends. Germline V gene data show CDR1 as SGHRS and CDR2 as YFSETQ.

V gene TRBV7-8 combines with J gene TRBJ2-7, with D unresolved. CDR1 and CDR2 from the germline V gene are SGHVS and FQNEAQ. The CDR3 runs 13 residues. V was pared by 1 base and J by 2 bases, with 6 bases between. CDR3 protein: CASSLEITYEQYF. Here the CDR3 DNA reads TGTGCCAGCAGCTTAGAGATCACCTACGAGCAGTACTTC.

V gene TRBV5-1 combines with J gene TRBJ2-7; 10 bases map to TRBD1. The V segment lost 8 bases and the J segment 5 bases; nucleotides outside the gene matches: 13. The CDR3 has 15 residues. Germline CDR1 SGHRS, CDR2 YFSETQ. In DNA, the CDR3 is TGCGCCAGTATAAAAGGACAGGGGGAATTCGACGAGCAGTACTTC. Amino acid sequence: CASIKGQGEFDEQYF.

This chain connects TRBV7-9 to TRBJ1-4; tentative D call: TRBD1 (5 bases). V was cut by 3 bases and J by 8 bases, with 16 bases left in between. From germline, CDR1 is SEHNR and CDR2 FQNEAQ (reference sequence). This CDR3 comprises 15 residues. The CDR3 nucleotides read TGTGCCAGCAGCTTCTTTGGGGCAGGAGAAGAAAAACTGTTTTTT. Amino acid sequence: CASSFFGAGEEKLFF.

The chain combines TRBV18 with TRBJ2-7; 8 bases are a match to TRBD1. J was trimmed by 1 base and V by 8 bases; bases with no gene match: 10. Germline CDR1 reads KGHSH; CDR2 reads LQKENI. CDR3 length: 15 amino acids. CDR3 amino acids: CASTAPGQGSYEQYF. Here the CDR3 DNA reads TGTGCCAGCACTGCCCCCGGACAGGGATCCTACGAGCAGTACTTC. The whole variable domain, remainder taken from reference TRBV18 and TRBJ2-7, is NAGVMQNPRHLVRRRGQEARLRCSPMKGHSHVYWYRQLPEEGLKFMVYLQKENIIDESGMPKERFSAEFPKEGPSILRIQQVVRGDSAAYFCASTAPGQGSYEQYFGPGTRLTVT.

The J gene is TRBJ1-1, the V gene TRBV7-2; TRBD1 aligns across 7 bases. CDR1 SGHTA and CDR2 FQGNSA come from the germline V gene. The CDR3 is made up of 17 amino acids. V shed 9 bases, J shed 1 base, and the junction held 17 bases outside the gene matches. CDR3 in amino acids: CASNLGGGGRWNTEAFF. The DNA for the CDR3 is TGTGCCAGTAACCTCGGGGGAGGGGGCCGTTGGAACACTGAAGCTTTCTTT.

The chain recombines TRBV11-2 with TRBJ2-5; D not certain. The CDR3 contains 13 residues. Germline V gene data show CDR1 as SGHAT and CDR2 as FQNNGV. Deletions cut 6 bases from V and 4 bases from J, with 12 bases between. The CDR3 region has the DNA TGTGCCAGCAGGTCCATGCGCGGAGAGACCCAGTACTTC. As protein: CASRSMRGETQYF.

V is TRBV12-5 and J is TRBJ2-7, with 15 bases aligning to TRBD2. Germline CDR1 and CDR2: LGHNT and FRNRAP. J lost 6 bases, V lost 7 bases, and 4 bases had no gene match. This CDR3 is built from 14 residues. This CDR3 reads CASAGLAGGGEQYF. The CDR3 DNA is TGTGCTAGTGCAGGACTAGCGGGAGGGGGCGAGCAGTACTTC.

Points on this clone: It is unclear where the CDR3 begins or ends on the DNA, so no DNA is shown, and the CDR3 is as TCRdb lists it. This chain uses TRBV14 with TRBJ1-1. In germline, CDR1 is SGHDN, CDR2 FVKESK. The CDR3 numbers 12 amino acids, ends counted. The CDR3 is CASSQVGQGAFF.

The chain combines TRBV18 with TRBJ1-4; no clear D. The germline CDR1 and CDR2 sequences are KGHSH and LQKENI. The V and J ends lost 1 base and 6 bases respectively, with 9 bases between them. CDR3 length: 14 residues. CDR3 nucleotides: TGTGCCAGCTCACCACTCCTGGACGATGAAAAACTGTTTTTT. This translates into CASSPLLDDEKLFF.

The chain uses TRBV13 and TRBJ2-6; 7 bases are shared with TRBD1. Germline V gene sequence: CDR1 PRHDT, CDR2 FYEKMQ (reference sequence). The junction had 3 bases not matched to a gene; V was cut back by 4 bases and J by 0 bases. This CDR3 region has 16 residues. This CDR3 is CASSSDRRSGANVLTF. CDR3 nucleotides: TGTGCCAGCAGCTCGGACAGGCGCTCTGGGGCCAACGTCCTGACTTTC. Full variable domain (missing parts from reference TRBV13 and TRBJ2-6): AAGVIQSPRHLIKEKRETATLKCYPIPRHDTVYWYQQGPGQDPQFLISFYEKMQSDKGSIPDRFSAQQFSDYHSELNMSSLELGDSALYFCASSSDRRSGANVLTFGAGSRLTVL.

This sequence joins TRBV6-5 and TRBJ1-1; 11 bases align to TRBD1. This CDR3 contains 15 residues. Germline V lookup: CDR1 MNHEY, CDR2 SVGAGI. After removal of 7 bases from V and 4 bases from J, the junction contained 8 bases not matched to a gene. The CDR3: CASTRTGGAVTEAFF. Written as DNA, the CDR3 is TGTGCCAGCACCCGGACAGGGGGCGCGGTCACTGAAGCTTTCTTT.

The chain couples TRBV5-6 to TRBJ2-5; the D is unclear. The CDR3 loop spans 15 amino acids. Germline V lookup: CDR1 SGHDT, CDR2 YYEEEE. V lost 4 bases to trimming and J lost 2 bases, with 15 bases between them. In DNA form, the CDR3 reads TGTGCCAGCAGCCGTAGACCGGCCCCACAAGAGACCCAGTACTTC. Translation: CASSRRPAPQETQYF. The variable domain in full, completed from reference TRBV5-6 and TRBJ2-5, reads DAGVTQSPTHLIKTRGQQVTLRCSPKSGHDTVSWYQQALGQGPQFIFQYYEEEERQRGNFPDRFSGHQFPNYSSELNVNALLLGDSALYLCASSRRPAPQETQYFGPGTRLLVL.

The chain employs TRBV29-1 and TRBJ2-1; 16 bases match TRBD2. This CDR3 is 18 amino acids long. Germline lookup yields CDR1 SQVTM and CDR2 ANQGSEA. The ends lost 7 bases at V and 0 bases at J; junction bases unmatched: 9. The CDR3 nucleotides read TGCAGCGCTGAGGGACTAGCGGGGGGGTTACCCTCCTACAATGAGCAGTTCTTC. It specifies CSAEGLAGGLPSYNEQFF.

The genes are TRBV13 and TRBJ2-7; 7 positions agree with TRBD1. The ends lost 5 bases at V and 0 bases at J; junction bases unmatched: 4. This CDR3 comprises 14 residues. The germline V gene has CDR1 PRHDT and CDR2 FYEKMQ (reference sequence). The CDR3 sequence is CASSLDRASYEQYF. CDR3 in DNA: TGTGCCAGCAGCCTAGACAGGGCCTCCTACGAGCAGTACTTC.

The chain recombines TRBV5-1 with TRBJ2-1, with D maybe TRBD1 (6 bases). V was clipped by 0 bases and J by 6 bases, with 13 bases between them. The CDR3 has 15 residues. Per germline, CDR1 SGHRS and CDR2 YFSETQ. The chain's CDR3 is CASSLVAGESNEQFF. The CDR3 bases are TGCGCCAGCAGCTTGGTTGCAGGGGAGAGCAATGAGCAGTTCTTC.

The chain has TRBV7-9 and TRBJ2-4; maybe TRBD2 (6 bases). In germline, CDR1 is SEHNR, CDR2 FQNEAQ (reference sequence). Trimming left V 3 bases short and J 4 bases short, with 10 bases between. The CDR3 covers 14 residues. CDR3 DNA sequence: TGTGCCAGCAGCTTCAACCGGGAGAAAAACATTCAGTACTTC. It codes for CASSFNREKNIQYF.

The V call is TRBV7-9, the J call TRBJ1-1, with 7 bases matching TRBD1. J gave up 1 base and V 5 bases, and 7 bases lay outside the gene matches. The CDR3 covers 15 residues. Per germline, CDR1 SEHNR and CDR2 FQNEAQ (reference sequence). The CDR3 nucleotides read TGTGCCAGCAGCCCCCGGGACAGAAAGAACACTGAAGCTTTCTTT. This codes for CASSPRDRKNTEAFF. The full variable domain, its missing parts supplied by reference TRBV7-9 and TRBJ1-1, is DTGVSQNPRHKITKRGQNVTFRCDPISEHNRLYWYRQTLGQGPEFLTYFQNEAQLEKSRLLSDRFSAERPKGSFSTLEIQRTEQGDSAMYLCASSPRDRKNTEAFFGQGTRLTVV.

This chain uses TRBV11-2 with TRBJ1-2; no firm D call. With 6 bases removed from V and 2 bases from J, the gap between germline ends came to 16 bases. The length of the CDR3 is 15 residues. Per germline, CDR1 SGHAT and CDR2 FQNNGV. This CDR3 reads CASSIPQLGNYGYTF. CDR3 DNA: TGTGCCAGCAGTATCCCCCAGTTAGGGAACTATGGCTACACCTTC.

This rearrangement joins TRBV2 to TRBJ2-7, with 10 bases matching TRBD2. This CDR3 has 15 residues. In germline, CDR1 is SNHLY, CDR2 FYNNEI. V lost 4 bases to trimming and J lost 5 bases; unmatched junction nucleotides: 8. For the CDR3, the DNA is TGTGCCAGCAGTGGCGCTAGCGGGAGTGAGGACGAGCAGTACTTC. Residues: CASSGASGSEDEQYF.

The chain carries TRBV5-4 and TRBJ1-1; 7 bases fit TRBD1. The CDR3 extends over 15 amino acids. Trimming at V came to 8 bases and at J to 10 bases, leaving 20 bases not matched to a gene. CDR1 SGHNT and CDR2 YYREEE come from the germline V gene (reference sequence). CDR3 in amino acids: CASSPQGLAHEGAFF. DNA for the CDR3: TGTGCCAGTTCACCACAGGGGCTCGCCCACGAGGGAGCTTTCTTT.

V is TRBV2 and J is TRBJ2-7, with 7 nucleotides matching TRBD1. V was pared by 11 bases and J by 7 bases, with 8 bases of the junction left unmatched. The CDR3 contains 11 residues. CDR1 and CDR2 (germline): SNHLY, FYNNEI. CDR3 in DNA: TGTGCCTTACAGGGGCCCAGGGAGCAGTACTTC. It encodes CALQGPREQYF.

The chain couples TRBV29-1 to TRBJ1-1; D possibly corresponds to TRBD1 (5 bases). V was shortened by 4 bases and J by 1 base, with 7 bases between the two germline ends. This CDR3 has 12 residues. Per germline, CDR1 SQVTM and CDR2 ANQGSEA. DNA for the CDR3: TGCAGCGTTGTGGGGCGGAACACTGAAGCTTTCTTT. Translated: CSVVGRNTEAFF.

As DNA, the CDR3 is TGCGCCAGCAGCTTGGCCAGCCTTAACACTGAAGCTTTCTTT. As protein: CASSLASLNTEAFF. The chain joins TRBV5-1 to TRBJ1-1; D unresolved. The V and J ends lost 0 bases and 2 bases respectively, with 8 bases between them. Germline V CDR1 and CDR2: SGHRS, YFSETQ. CDR3 length equals 14 residues.

This clone was counted a few times. This rearrangement joins TRBV5-1 to TRBJ1-2; 11 bases fit TRBD1. Germline CDR1 and CDR2: SGHRS and YFSETQ. Germline trimming cut 3 bases from V and 5 bases from J; bases unmatched to any gene: 6. The CDR3 covers 15 residues. The CDR3 protein is CASSWTGTGGYGYTF. The DNA of the CDR3 is TGCGCCAGCAGCTGGACCGGGACAGGGGGATATGGCTACACCTTC. Supplemented by reference TRBV5-1 and TRBJ1-2, the full variable domain reads KAGVTQTPRYLIKTRGQQVTLSCSPISGHRSVSWYQQTPGQGLQFLFEYFSETQRNKGNFPGRFSGRQFSNSRSEMNVSTLELGDSALYLCASSWTGTGGYGYTFGSGTRLTVV.